The clone carrying this T cell receptor beta chain was seen at least ten times. This specimen comes from a study of response to subunit inactivated influenza vaccine. TCRdb itself ran the RT-PCR reads through MiXCR, one entry per CDR3 protein. The data show about 480,000 distinct CDR3 sequences, roughly 13% seen once. This CDR3 is 15 amino acids long. The J segment lost 12 bases and the V segment lost 0 bases, leaving 12 bases of the junction unmatched. CDR1 is DFQATT and CDR2 is SNEGSKA in the germline V gene (reference sequence). The clonotype originates from a man in his fifties or sixties who received an inactivated influenza vaccine. Sequenced material: PBMCs from blood, taken roughly 45 days after vaccination. The chain links TRBV20-1 to TRBJ2-1; the match to TRBD2 covers 9 bases. For the CDR3, the DNA is TGCAGTGCTAGAGATAGGGGTAGCGGGGGTTGGCGGCAGTTCTTC. Its protein product is CSARDRGSGGWRQFF.